The 30 T cell receptor beta chains reported below all come from one sample, sequenced in a study of PD-L1 blockade in urothelial cancer. Profiled with immunoSEQ multiplex PCR; TCRdb holds only in-frame clones, not every one. The table has 55,000 to 80,000 clones, approximately 86% seen once. Sample time point: pretreatment peripheral blood. Sequences were derived from PBMCs, sampled around atezolizumab (anti-PD-L1) treatment. The receptors stem from a man aged 60 to 75 with urothelial cancer.

The chain combines TRBV12-5 with TRBJ1-4, with 9 positions matching TRBD1. The CDR3 is made up of 15 amino acids. The V and J ends lost 1 base and 8 bases, in that order; junction bases with no gene match: 5. The germline V gene encodes CDR1 LGHNT and CDR2 FRNRAP. As DNA, the CDR3 is TGTGCTAGTGGTTTGGGGGACAGGGAAGGGGAAAAACTGTTTTTT. Its protein is CASGLGDREGEKLFF.

This sequence joins TRBV19 and TRBJ2-2; 7 bases align to TRBD1. Germline V gene sequence: CDR1 LNHDA, CDR2 SQIVND (reference sequence). The CDR3 is 15 residues long. Losses at the gene ends were 7 bases for V and 5 bases for J; bases not matched to a gene: 10. The CDR3 spells CASTGRDSLTGELFF. CDR3 bases: TGTGCCAGTACGGGACGGGACAGCCTAACCGGGGAGCTGTTTTTT.

This clone was observed a single time. The chain combines TRBV6-6 with TRBJ1-2; 8 bases agree with TRBD1. In germline, CDR1 is MNHNY, CDR2 SVGAGI (reference sequence). The CDR3 extends over 14 amino acids. The V gene end was trimmed by 2 bases and the J gene end by 4 bases; junction bases not matched to a gene: 3. The CDR3 region has the DNA TGTGCCAGCAGTTACAGGGACAGGCCCTATGGCTACACCTTC. Its protein is CASSYRDRPYGYTF.

The J gene is TRBJ2-7, the V gene TRBV5-1; D unclear. CDR1 and CDR2 (germline): SGHRS, YFSETQ. Trimming pared 4 bases from V and 0 bases from J, leaving 8 bases between. The CDR3 contains 13 residues. The CDR3 nucleotides are TGCGCCAGCAGCCCCAGGTCCTCCTACGAGCAGTACTTC. Translated: CASSPRSSYEQYF.

The V and J genes are TRBV28 and TRBJ1-4, with D possibly matching TRBD1 (5 bases). This CDR3 is 17 amino acids long. Per germline, CDR1 MDHEN and CDR2 SYDVKM. V gave up 5 bases and J gave up 5 bases, with 21 bases separating them. Here the CDR3 DNA reads TGTGCCAGCAGTGGGACGACTCCGGAGGGCCGGAATGAAAAACTGTTTTTT. This gives the protein CASSGTTPEGRNEKLFF.

This clone was found a few times. The V call is TRBV18, the J call TRBJ1-2; a weak D match, TRBD1 (6 bases). From germline, CDR1 is KGHSH and CDR2 LQKENI. CDR3 length equals 16 residues. Trimming stripped 2 bases from V and 0 bases from J, with 13 bases between. In DNA form, the CDR3 reads TGTGCCAGCTCACCATCATTCAGGGGAGCTAACTATGGCTACACCTTC. This gives the protein CASSPSFRGANYGYTF.

The V gene is TRBV18, the J gene TRBJ2-7; D may be TRBD2 (6 bases). Trimming left V 3 bases short and J 2 bases short, with 14 bases between. The CDR3 totals 15 residues. Germline CDR1 is KGHSH and CDR2 is LQKENI. The CDR3 coding sequence is TGTGCCAGCTCACCGGGGGGACGGACCACCTACGAGCAGTACTTC. Its protein is CASSPGGRTTYEQYF.

This chain joins TRBV5-5 and TRBJ1-2; D possibly corresponds to TRBD1 (5 bases). The CDR3 covers 16 residues. Germline V gene lookup returns CDR1 SGHKS and CDR2 YYEKEE (reference sequence). With 2 bases removed from V and 0 bases from J, the gap between germline ends came to 14 bases. CDR3 region: CASSFNGRGSNYGYTF. As DNA, the CDR3 is TGTGCCAGCAGCTTCAATGGTAGGGGCTCTAACTATGGCTACACCTTC.

The J gene is TRBJ2-7, the V gene TRBV6-1; D perhaps matches TRBD1 (7 bases). Germline-derived CDR1 and CDR2 are MNHNS and SASEGT. This CDR3 region has 15 residues. The ends were cut back, 5 bases at V and 4 bases at J, with 18 bases in the middle. The CDR3 here is CASSTFQGGGYEQYF. DNA for the CDR3: TGTGCCAGCAGTACATTTCAGGGGGGCGGTTACGAGCAGTACTTC.

V and J are TRBV11-2 and TRBJ2-7; D remains ambiguous. The CDR3 spans 13 residues. Germline CDR1 SGHAT, CDR2 FQNNGV. V shed 3 bases and J shed 5 bases, with 11 bases lying between them. The CDR3 region is CASSFLPQNEQYF. The CDR3 coding sequence is TGTGCCAGCAGCTTTCTGCCTCAGAACGAGCAGTACTTC.

The V call is TRBV27, the J call TRBJ2-2; no clear D. Germline loops: CDR1 MNHEY, CDR2 SMNVEV (reference sequence). CDR3 length equals 14 residues. The V end lost 2 bases, the J end lost 3 bases, and 7 bases lay between the germline ends. CDR3 bases: TGTGCCAGCAGTTTAGTCCTAGACACCGGGGAGCTGTTTTTT. Translating it yields CASSLVLDTGELFF.

The rearrangement uses TRBV5-1 and TRBJ2-1; TRBD2 matches 9 bases. The CDR3 contains 17 residues. The V and J ends lost 4 bases and 4 bases, in that order; junction bases with no gene match: 12. CDR1 is SGHRS and CDR2 is YFSETQ in the germline V gene. The DNA of the CDR3 is TGCGCCAGCAGCCCATGGGGCGGGGGGGTGAGGTACAATGAGCAGTTCTTC. Its protein product is CASSPWGGGVRYNEQFF.

The chain is built from TRBV6-6 and TRBJ2-3, with TRBD2 matching 7 bases. The CDR3 contains 15 residues. The V segment lost 4 bases and the J segment 2 bases; nucleotides outside the gene matches: 6. CDR1 and CDR2 from the germline V gene are MNHNY and SVGAGI (reference sequence). CDR3 sequence: CASSSPGLPTDTQYF. In nucleotides, the CDR3 is TGTGCCAGCAGTTCGCCGGGACTACCCACAGATACGCAGTATTTT.

The rearrangement joins TRBV7-9 to TRBJ2-1, with 11 positions matching TRBD2. The V and J ends lost 5 bases and 7 bases, in that order; junction bases with no gene match: 10. The CDR3 runs to 16 residues. CDR1 and CDR2 from the germline V gene are SEHNR and FQNEAQ (reference sequence). The CDR3 region has the DNA TGTGCCAGCAGCCAGCCTGGATTAGCGGGGGGGAATGAGCAGTTCTTC. Its protein product is CASSQPGLAGGNEQFF.

This chain connects TRBV6-1 to TRBJ1-2; D is unclear. The V gene lost 5 bases and the J gene lost 8 bases, with 18 bases spanning the gap. Germline lookup yields CDR1 MNHNS and CDR2 SASEGT. The CDR3 length is 14 residues. The CDR3 reads CASSSIGGGIGYTF. CDR3 DNA: TGTGCCAGCAGTTCAATAGGTGGAGGGATCGGCTACACCTTC.

The chain joins TRBV19 to TRBJ2-1; 15 bases map to TRBD2. From germline, CDR1 is LNHDA and CDR2 SQIVND (reference sequence). V shed 3 bases and J 4 bases; nucleotides not matched to a gene: 7. This CDR3 has 18 amino acids. The CDR3 is CASSIRTSGGGRYNEQFF. The CDR3 DNA reads TGTGCCAGTAGTATTCGGACTAGCGGGGGGGGTAGGTACAATGAGCAGTTCTTC.

This rearrangement joins TRBV19 to TRBJ2-7; D gene ambiguous. With 4 bases removed from V and 4 bases from J, the gap between germline ends came to 5 bases. CDR1 and CDR2 from the germline V gene are LNHDA and SQIVND (reference sequence). This CDR3 contains 11 residues. In DNA form, the CDR3 reads TGTGCCAGTAGTACCGGTTACGAGCAGTACTTC. Protein: CASSTGYEQYF.

The V and J genes are TRBV7-6 and TRBJ2-1; TRBD2 aligns across 7 bases. V shed 3 bases and J 8 bases; nucleotides not matched to a gene: 10. Germline assignment: CDR1 SGHVS and CDR2 FNYEAQ. This CDR3 contains 15 residues. This CDR3 reads CASSLRSSGYDEQFF. The DNA of the CDR3 is TGTGCCAGCAGCTTGAGGTCTAGCGGCTATGATGAGCAGTTCTTC.

V is TRBV5-6 and J is TRBJ1-3; tentative D call: TRBD1 (6 bases). Germline CDR1 is SGHDT and CDR2 is YYEEEE. The ends were cut back, 3 bases at V and 3 bases at J, with 13 bases in the middle. This CDR3 region has 15 residues. The CDR3 bases are TGTGCCAGCAGCTACGGACAGCGCCTTGGAAACACCATATATTTT. This encodes CASSYGQRLGNTIYF.

J is TRBJ1-1 and V is TRBV5-6; 7 bases are a match to TRBD1. The germline gives CDR1 SGHDT, CDR2 YYEEEE. The CDR3 loop spans 14 amino acids. The trim removed 3 bases at V and 6 bases at J, leaving 8 bases unmatched. Here the CDR3 DNA reads TGTGCCAGCAGCTCCCGGGACAGATGGGCTGAAGCTTTCTTT. This sequence encodes CASSSRDRWAEAFF.

This chain joins TRBV28 and TRBJ2-3; 12 bases line up with TRBD2. The V gene's germline CDR1 is MDHEN and CDR2 SYDVKM. CDR3 size: 19 residues. With 5 bases clipped from V and 3 bases from J, the junction kept 15 bases outside the gene matches. The CDR3 loop is CASSPQRASGGAGTDTQYF. CDR3 coding DNA: TGTGCCAGCAGTCCACAAAGGGCTAGCGGGGGGGCCGGGACAGATACGCAGTATTTT.

V usage is TRBV7-6 and J usage is TRBJ1-2; D gene unclear. From germline, CDR1 is SGHVS and CDR2 FNYEAQ. The CDR3 runs to 13 residues. Trimming took 4 bases from V and 6 from J, leaving 12 bases between them. As DNA, the CDR3 is TGTGCCAGCAGCTCCAACAAGAGGGATGGCTACACCTTC. This gives the protein CASSSNKRDGYTF.

The genes are TRBV9 and TRBJ2-5; 9 bases are a match to TRBD2. The V gene's germline CDR1 is SGDLS and CDR2 YYNGEE. The CDR3 consists of 15 residues. Trimming cost V 0 bases and J 7 bases; bases outside gene matches: 7. CDR3 bases: TGTGCCAGCAGCGTAGGAGCGGGGGGATTTACGACCCAGTACTTC. Its translation is CASSVGAGGFTTQYF.

The chain combines TRBV2 with TRBJ1-3; no definite D call. CDR1 SNHLY and CDR2 FYNNEI come from the germline V gene. The ends were cut back, 2 bases at V and 1 base at J, with 12 bases in the middle. There are 16 residues in the CDR3. As DNA, the CDR3 is TGTGCCAGCAGTGAAAGCCCCCGAGCGTCTGGAAACACCATATATTTT. Its protein product is CASSESPRASGNTIYF.

The gene calls are TRBV28 and TRBJ1-2, with a possible D match to TRBD1 (6 bases). The CDR3 has 14 amino acids. The V end lost 6 bases, the J end lost 7 bases, and 18 bases lay between the germline ends. Per germline, CDR1 MDHEN and CDR2 SYDVKM. The CDR3 sequence is CASSRGGVLRGYTF. The DNA of the CDR3 is TGTGCCAGCAGCCGAGGGGGGGTTTTGCGTGGCTACACCTTC.

The chain is built from TRBV19 and TRBJ1-1; 9 nucleotides match TRBD1. There are 15 residues in the CDR3. Germline loops: CDR1 LNHDA, CDR2 SQIVND (reference sequence). After removal of 4 bases from V and 4 bases from J, the junction contained 7 bases not matched to a gene. The CDR3 DNA reads TGTGCCAGTAGTACCTACAGGGGGCTGGGCACTGAAGCTTTCTTT. Residues: CASSTYRGLGTEAFF. Complete variable domain (other parts from reference TRBV19 and TRBJ1-1): DGGITQSPKYLFRKEGQNVTLSCEQNLNHDAMYWYRQDPGQGLRLIYYSQIVNDFQKGDIAEGYSVSREKKESFPLTVTSAQKNPTAFYLCASSTYRGLGTEAFFGQGTRLTVV.

The chain joins TRBV10-2 to TRBJ1-6; a weak D match, TRBD1 (6 bases). V was cut by 3 bases and J by 0 bases, with 15 bases left in between. This CDR3 is built from 18 residues. The germline V gene has CDR1 WSHSY and CDR2 SAAADI. CDR3 sequence reads: CASSDQGFWSSYNSPLHF. The CDR3 region has the DNA TGCGCCAGCAGTGATCAGGGGTTCTGGAGCTCCTATAATTCACCCCTCCACTTT.

This clone was recorded once. The genes are TRBV5-1 and TRBJ2-1; the D gene is possibly TRBD1 (7 bases). The germline V gene has CDR1 SGHRS and CDR2 YFSETQ. The CDR3 has 14 residues. The V and J ends lost 0 bases and 7 bases respectively, with 11 bases between them. CDR3 sequence (DNA): TGCGCCAGCAGCTTGGGGGCAGGGGGGAATGAGCAGTTCTTC. Its translation: CASSLGAGGNEQFF.

CDR3: CACSGGVNIQYF. CDR3 DNA sequence: TGTGCCTGTAGCGGGGGCGTAAACATTCAGTACTTC. The rearrangement joins TRBV30 to TRBJ2-4, with TRBD2 identical over 9 bases. Germline CDR1 and CDR2: GTSNPN and SVGIG (reference sequence). V shed 6 bases and J 6 bases; nucleotides not matched to a gene: 3. The CDR3 covers 12 residues.

This clone was seen just once. The V call is TRBV7-8, the J call TRBJ2-5; 9 bases agree with TRBD2. CDR1 and CDR2 from the germline V gene are SGHVS and FQNEAQ. The CDR3 loop spans 15 amino acids. Trimming at V came to 5 bases and at J to 5 bases, leaving 9 bases not matched to a gene. The CDR3 is CASSRRGGSRETQYF. CDR3 DNA: TGTGCCAGCAGCCGGCGGGGGGGAAGCCGGGAGACCCAGTACTTC.